Each of the 19 T cell receptor beta chains below was sequenced from the same sample in a study of cytomegalovirus exposure and HLA in healthy donors. A multiplex PCR was run with 60 Vbeta primers and 13 Jbeta primers. The table came from immunoSEQ multiplex PCR; TCRdb's copy has only in-frame clones and leaves some out. The sample yields more than 85,000 clones, approximately 80% seen once. Sequencing used PBMCs. These receptors all come from a man aged 30-40 years in good health and CMV-seropositive.

This chain uses TRBV7-2 with TRBJ2-4; 7 bases agree with TRBD2. Germline trimming cut 5 bases from V and 3 bases from J; bases unmatched to any gene: 13. Germline CDR1 is SGHTA and CDR2 is FQGNSA. The CDR3 contains 17 residues. CDR3: CASSPGRGGLGKNIQYF. The CDR3 region has the DNA TGTGCCAGCAGCCCAGGGCGGGGAGGACTAGGCAAAAACATTCAGTACTTC.

The chain recombines TRBV6-1 with TRBJ2-2, with D perhaps TRBD2 (5 bases). The V end was cut by 4 bases, the J end by 6 bases, with 15 bases between. CDR3 length equals 15 residues. Germline V gene data show CDR1 as MNHNS and CDR2 as SASEGT. The CDR3 loop is CASSADRSGAGELFF. The CDR3 DNA reads TGTGCCAGCAGTGCCGACCGATCCGGGGCCGGGGAGCTGTTTTTT.

The chain employs TRBV5-1 and TRBJ2-2; 7 nucleotides line up with TRBD2. Germline values: CDR1 SGHRS, CDR2 YFSETQ. This CDR3 is 15 amino acids long. V was clipped by 4 bases and J by 3 bases; unmatched bases: 6. Here the CDR3 DNA reads TGCGCCAGCAGCCGGGGGGAGAGGGACACCGGGGAGCTGTTTTTT. Translation gives CASSRGERDTGELFF.

The genes are TRBV10-3 and TRBJ2-7; 10 bases align to TRBD2. Germline V lookup: CDR1 ENHRY, CDR2 SYGVKD. The CDR3 is made up of 13 amino acids. V was pared by 7 bases and J by 7 bases, with 7 bases of the junction left unmatched. The chain's CDR3 is CAINTSGVCEQYF. As DNA, the CDR3 is TGTGCCATCAACACTAGCGGGGTTTGTGAGCAGTACTTC.

This chain uses TRBV7-2 with TRBJ1-6, with 8 bases fitting TRBD1. V gave up 3 bases and J gave up 5 bases; unmatched junction bases: 0. CDR1 SGHTA and CDR2 FQGNSA come from the germline V gene. The CDR3 has 14 amino acids. For the CDR3, the DNA is TGTGCCAGCAGCTTGACAGGGGATAATTCACCCCTCCACTTT. This encodes CASSLTGDNSPLHF. The variable domain in full, with the rest retrieved from reference TRBV7-2 and TRBJ1-6, is GAGVSQSPSNKVTEKGKDVELRCDPISGHTALYWYRQSLGQGLEFLIYFQGNSAPDKSGLPSDRFSAERTGGSVSTLTIQRTQQEDSAVYLCASSLTGDNSPLHFGNGTRLTVT.

This clone was seen just once. The gene calls are TRBV2 and TRBJ2-3; D possibly corresponds to TRBD2 (5 bases). Germline V gives CDR1 SNHLY, CDR2 FYNNEI. This CDR3 has 14 residues. Trimming left V 6 bases short and J 2 bases short, with 12 bases between. CDR3 sequence (DNA): TGTGCCAGCAGCTGGAGCGGACCCACAGATACGCAGTATTTT. Protein sequence: CASSWSGPTDTQYF.

This sequence joins TRBV7-3 and TRBJ2-3; TRBD2 aligns across 7 bases. The CDR3 spans 15 residues. V gave up 4 bases and J gave up 1 base; unmatched junction bases: 5. Germline assignment: CDR1 SGHTA and CDR2 FQGTGA. The CDR3 nucleotides read TGTGCCAGCAGCTCCTCGGGGGGACGCACAGATACGCAGTATTTT. It encodes CASSSSGGRTDTQYF.

The chain is built from TRBV5-1 and TRBJ2-7; perhaps TRBD1 as D (6 bases). The CDR3 has 12 amino acids. V lost 3 bases and J lost 5, with 9 bases in between. The germline gives CDR1 SGHRS, CDR2 YFSETQ. CDR3 protein: CASSSSGDEQYF. CDR3 DNA: TGCGCCAGCAGCTCGTCAGGGGACGAGCAGTACTTC.

This clone was observed once. The rearrangement joins TRBV6-5 to TRBJ1-1; 7 bases align to TRBD1. The CDR3 contains 12 residues. From germline, CDR1 is MNHEY and CDR2 SVGAGI. Trimming took 7 bases from V and 3 from J; bases not matched to a gene: 2. The CDR3 loop reads CASNQGDTEAFF. The CDR3 nucleotides read TGTGCCAGCAATCAGGGGGACACTGAAGCTTTCTTT.

The chain combines TRBV9 with TRBJ2-1; D possibly corresponds to TRBD1 (8 bases). The CDR3 consists of 17 residues. Trimming shortened V by 4 bases and J by 6 bases, and 23 bases separated the two germline ends. Looked up from germline, CDR1 is SGDLS and CDR2 is YYNGEE. CDR3 sequence: CASSLTGGQATSNEQFF. The CDR3 DNA is TGTGCCAGCAGCCTCACGGGGGGACAGGCCACGTCCAATGAGCAGTTCTTC.

V gene TRBV19 combines with J gene TRBJ1-5; TRBD1 matches 7 bases. This CDR3 contains 16 residues. CDR1 is LNHDA and CDR2 is SQIVND in the germline V gene (reference sequence). V dropped 4 bases and J dropped 6; count of bases not matched to a gene: 12. The CDR3, as DNA: TGTGCCAGTAGTAGTGGAGAGGGGGCCGGGGGTCAGCCCCAGCATTTT. This gives the protein CASSSGEGAGGQPQHF.

The rearrangement links TRBV27 to TRBJ2-5; the D is unclear. TRBJ2-7 matches the DNA end more closely, so the J call is doubtful. Germline CDR1 reads MNHEY; CDR2 reads SMNVEV (reference sequence). The CDR3 runs to 14 residues. The CDR3 DNA follows: TGTGCCAGCAGTTTCGTAGGCGGCTCCTACGAGCAGTACTTC. It specifies CASSFVGGSYEQYF.

J is TRBJ1-2 and V is TRBV7-9; weak D call: TRBD1 (5 bases). CDR1 is SEHNR, CDR2 FQNEAQ, per germline (reference sequence). The CDR3 has 11 amino acids. Trimming removed 8 bases from V and 3 bases from J, with 7 bases in between. The CDR3 nucleotides are TGTGCCAGCGACAGTGACTATGGCTACACCTTC. Its translation is CASDSDYGYTF.

CDR3: CASSPRPKGEKLFF. The CDR3 DNA follows: TGTGCCAGCAGCCCTAGGCCAAAGGGGGAAAAACTGTTTTTT. V gene TRBV9 combines with J gene TRBJ1-4, with D perhaps TRBD1 (5 bases). CDR3 length: 14 amino acids. Germline-derived CDR1 and CDR2 are SGDLS and YYNGEE. Trimming took off 4 bases at V and 8 bases at J, with 15 bases between the two ends. Using reference TRBV9 and TRBJ1-4 for the parts outside the CDR3, the full variable domain is DSGVTQTPKHLITATGQRVTLRCSPRSGDLSVYWYQQSLDQGLQFLIQYYNGEERAKGNILERFSAQQFPDLHSELNLSSLELGDSALYFCASSPRPKGEKLFFGSGTQLSVL.

The chain combines TRBV7-2 with TRBJ1-2, with 9 bases matching TRBD1. The CDR3 runs 15 residues. V lost 5 bases to trimming and J lost 4 bases; unmatched junction nucleotides: 8. Germline CDR1 is SGHTA and CDR2 is FQGNSA. The CDR3 DNA reads TGTGCCAGCAGCCCGGGACAGGGCTTGGCCTATGGCTACACCTTC. It is translated as CASSPGQGLAYGYTF.

The rearrangement links TRBV29-1 to TRBJ1-2; tentative D call: TRBD1 (6 bases). This CDR3 is built from 15 residues. In germline, CDR1 is SQVTM, CDR2 ANQGSEA. Trimming left V 7 bases short and J 5 bases short, with 23 bases between. CDR3 in DNA: TGCAGCGGGGATTATAGTGAACAGGGAATATATGGCTACACCTTC. Protein: CSGDYSEQGIYGYTF. The variable domain in full, with the rest retrieved from reference TRBV29-1 and TRBJ1-2, is SAVISQKPSRDICQRGTSLTIQCQVDSQVTMMFWYRQQPGQSLTLIATANQGSEATYESGFVIDKFPISRPNLTFSTLTVSNMSPEDSSIYLCSGDYSEQGIYGYTFGSGTRLTVV.

This clone was seen a few times. This chain connects TRBV7-9 to TRBJ1-4; 9 bases line up with TRBD1. This CDR3 spans 15 amino acids. The germline V gene encodes CDR1 SEHNR and CDR2 FQNEAQ (reference sequence). V gave up 3 bases and J gave up 7 bases; unmatched junction bases: 6. CDR3 DNA: TGTGCCAGCAGCTTTAGGACAGGGGATGGTGAAAAACTGTTTTTT. It codes for CASSFRTGDGEKLFF.

This rearrangement joins TRBV5-1 to TRBJ1-4; D might be TRBD1 (6 bases). The CDR3 has 15 residues. Trimming stripped 4 bases from V and 8 bases from J, with 18 bases between. Germline CDR1 is SGHRS and CDR2 is YFSETQ. The CDR3 nucleotides read TGCGCCAGCAGCCAACCAGGTGACAGGAGGGAAAAACTGTTTTTT. Its protein is CASSQPGDRREKLFF.

The rearrangement joins TRBV18 to TRBJ1-3; 8 nucleotides match TRBD1. This CDR3 is 15 amino acids long. Germline V CDR1 and CDR2: KGHSH, LQKENI. V dropped 5 bases and J dropped 4; count of bases not matched to a gene: 7. This chain's CDR3 is CASSFQGARGNTIYF. Written as DNA, the CDR3 is TGTGCCAGCTCATTTCAGGGGGCGCGGGGAAACACCATATATTTT.